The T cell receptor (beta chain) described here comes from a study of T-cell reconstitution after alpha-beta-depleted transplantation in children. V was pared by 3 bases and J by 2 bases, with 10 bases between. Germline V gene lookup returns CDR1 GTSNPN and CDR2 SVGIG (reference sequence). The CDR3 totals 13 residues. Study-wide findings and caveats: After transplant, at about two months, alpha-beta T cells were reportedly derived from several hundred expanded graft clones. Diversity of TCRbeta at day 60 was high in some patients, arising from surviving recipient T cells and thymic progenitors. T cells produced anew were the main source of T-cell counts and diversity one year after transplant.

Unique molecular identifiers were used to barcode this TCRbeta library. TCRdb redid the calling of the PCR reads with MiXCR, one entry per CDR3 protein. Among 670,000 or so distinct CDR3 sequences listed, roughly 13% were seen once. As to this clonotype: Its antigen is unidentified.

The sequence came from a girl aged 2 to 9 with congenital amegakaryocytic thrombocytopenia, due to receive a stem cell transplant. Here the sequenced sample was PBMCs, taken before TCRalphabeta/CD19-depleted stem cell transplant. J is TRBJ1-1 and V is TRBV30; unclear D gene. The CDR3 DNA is TGTGCCTGGAGGATGGGCCTTAACACTGAAGCTTTCTTT. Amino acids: CAWRMGLNTEAFF. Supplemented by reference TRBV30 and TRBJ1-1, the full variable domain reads SQTIHQWPATLVQPVGSPLSLECTVEGTSNPNLYWYRQAAGRGLQLLFYSVGIGQISSEVPQNLSASRPQDRQFILSSKKLLLSDSGFYLCAWRMGLNTEAFFGQGTRLTVV.